The source of this T cell receptor (beta chain) is a study of T-cell memory formation after mild COVID-19. At the level of the study: Largely, the TCR clusters proved donor specific. Points from the study as a whole: CM and EM subsets held most contracting CD4+ clones; EMRA held CD8+ ones. Still unconfirmed is whether the second-wave clones peaking on day 37 recognized SARS-CoV-2.

The V end lost 0 bases, the J end lost 0 bases, and 14 bases lay between the germline ends. The CDR3 has 17 residues. Germline CDR1 reads SGDLS; CDR2 reads YYNGEE. On this clonotype: What it binds is unknown.

A 5'RACE reaction primed in the constant segment made cDNA libraries of TCR alpha and TCR beta, and these carried sample barcodes and UMIs. TCRdb re-analysed the 5' RACE reads in MiXCR, keeping a single row per CDR3 protein. The sample contains around 390,000 distinct CDR3 sequences, roughly 15% of which appear only once. Source material: PBMCs or a T cell subset sorted from them (not recorded which). The genes are TRBV9 and TRBJ2-3; no reliable D call. This TCR was sampled from a man between 18 and 35 years old who had mild COVID-19 (a few samples of this study predate the infection). Cell type and time point are not known. Here the CDR3 reads CASSVEGSIRSTDTQYF. For the CDR3, the DNA is TGTGCCAGCAGCGTAGAAGGTTCGATACGCAGCACAGATACGCAGTATTTT.